This T cell receptor beta chain was profiled in a study of cytomegalovirus exposure and HLA in healthy donors. Turning to the study itself: The same platform as the approximately 670 first-cohort repertoires was used for the 110 or so validation repertoires, a later analysis reported.

With 5 bases removed from V and 5 bases from J, the gap between germline ends came to 16 bases. Germline loops: CDR1 SGHDT, CDR2 YYEEEE. CDR3 length equals 14 residues. The table lists this clone with a count of one. Only in-frame clones appear in the TCRdb table, and some are missing; sequencing was by immunoSEQ multiplex PCR. In the table there are hundreds of thousands of clones, roughly nine tenths of which are singletons. Among the roughly 120 subjects of the validation cohort, separate from the approximately 660-subject first cohort, were the donors. The sequencing input was PBMCs. The rearrangement links TRBV5-6 to TRBJ1-2, with a weak D call TRBD1 (5 bases). The receptor comes from a man aged 18 to 30 in good health and CMV-seropositive. The CDR3 here is CASRKGRVAYGYTF. DNA of the CDR3: TGTGCCAGCAGAAAGGGGAGGGTGGCTTATGGCTACACCTTC.